This TCR beta chain was profiled in a study of shared clonotypes between healthy human individuals. Germline values: CDR1 MNHNS, CDR2 SASEGT. Trimming left V 2 bases short and J 4 bases short, with 8 bases between. The CDR3 contains 13 residues. TCRdb's table, derived via immunoSEQ multiplex PCR, lists solely in-frame clones and lacks some. The sample lists about 670,000 clones, about two thirds occurring once. This clonotype was obtained from a woman in her 30s in good health. Material for sequencing was memory CD4+ T cells sorted from blood. The subset denotes: CD45RA-negative fraction. The rearrangement joins TRBV6-1 to TRBJ1-2, with D possibly TRBD1 on 5 matching bases. The CDR3 DNA follows: TGTGCCAGCAGTGAACAAGGGACCTATGGCTACACCTTC. Translating gives CASSEQGTYGYTF.